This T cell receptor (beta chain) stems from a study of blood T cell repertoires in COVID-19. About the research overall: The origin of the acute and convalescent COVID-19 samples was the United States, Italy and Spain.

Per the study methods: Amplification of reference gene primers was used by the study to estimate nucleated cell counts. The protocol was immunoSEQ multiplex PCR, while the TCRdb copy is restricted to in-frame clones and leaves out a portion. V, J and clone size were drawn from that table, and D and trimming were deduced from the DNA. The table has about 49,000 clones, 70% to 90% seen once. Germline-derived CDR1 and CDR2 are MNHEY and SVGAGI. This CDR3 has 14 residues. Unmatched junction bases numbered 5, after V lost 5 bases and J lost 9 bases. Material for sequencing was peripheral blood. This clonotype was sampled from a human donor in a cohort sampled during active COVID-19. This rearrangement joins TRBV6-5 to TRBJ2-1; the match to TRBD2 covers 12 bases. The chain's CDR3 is CASSPSGGVGEQFF. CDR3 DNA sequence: TGTGCCAGCAGTCCTAGCGGGGGGGTCGGTGAGCAGTTCTTC.